Below are 28 T cell receptor beta chains sequenced from a single sample in a study of T cells in Graves' hyperthyroidism and ophthalmopathy (dated 2019 in TCRdb). The receptor library was made with multiplex PCR. Instrument on record: Illumina HiSeq 2000. TCR beta CDR3 regions were amplified from RNA transcripts. A first-round RT-PCR of the TCR CDR3 used the HTBI primer set with the Qiagen OneStep RT-PCR kit. The public reads were run again by TCRdb, first through fastp at Q25 and then through MiXCR, and only productive beta chains were kept. Each CDR3 protein appears once, grouped with its most common genes and DNA. The sample yields over 450,000 distinct CDR3 sequences; around 14% were counted once. The ten largest account for over 15% of the sample. Sequencing was done on a sample of blood. The origin of the receptors is a woman under 30 with Graves' hyperthyroidism.

There are many counts of this clonotype. For the CDR3, the DNA is TGTGCCAGCAGTGAAGCGCTTGGCTCCTACAATGAGCAGTTCTTC. Its protein product is CASSEALGSYNEQFF. J is TRBJ2-1 and V is TRBV2; D not certain. The CDR3 totals 15 residues. Trimming removed 0 bases from V and 0 bases from J, with 6 bases in between. From germline, CDR1 is SNHLY and CDR2 FYNNEI.

This clonotype was seen many times. The chain employs TRBV6-1 and TRBJ2-3; 7 bases agree with TRBD2. This CDR3 has 16 amino acids. V lost 7 bases, J lost 6 bases, and 16 bases stayed unmatched. From germline, CDR1 is MNHNS and CDR2 SASEGT. The CDR3 DNA sequence: TGTGCCAGCATGGACCCTTCGCGGGAGAAAGGGGATACGCAGTATTTT. This sequence encodes CASMDPSREKGDTQYF.

V and J are TRBV6-5 and TRBJ2-1; the match to TRBD2 covers 9 bases. This CDR3 region has 16 residues. Germline V gene sequence: CDR1 MNHEY, CDR2 SVGAGI. J was trimmed by 3 bases and V by 0 bases; bases with no gene match: 3. CDR3 sequence (DNA): TGTGCCAGCAGTTACTCGGCGGGAGGGGACTACAATGAGCAGTTCTTC. Amino acid sequence: CASSYSAGGDYNEQFF.

This clonotype has a count of ten or more. The rearrangement links TRBV6-1 to TRBJ1-4, with D perhaps TRBD1 (6 bases). CDR3 length: 14 residues. The ends were cut back, 6 bases at V and 8 bases at J, with 16 bases in the middle. The germline gives CDR1 MNHNS, CDR2 SASEGT. The CDR3 region has the DNA TGTGCCAGCAGAGACACAGGGAGGAAGGAAAAACTGTTTTTT. Protein product: CASRDTGRKEKLFF.

This clonotype was picked up many times. The chain employs TRBV20-1 and TRBJ2-5; D remains ambiguous. CDR1 and CDR2 (germline): DFQATT, SNEGSKA (reference sequence). V was clipped by 3 bases and J by 0 bases, with 11 bases between them. This CDR3 comprises 14 residues. In DNA, the CDR3 is TGCAGTGCTAGTACGGACGGAAACCAAGAGACCCAGTACTTC. It encodes CSASTDGNQETQYF.

This clonotype has a handful of counts. Being one base from a much bigger clone, this may be a read error. This rearrangement joins TRBV12-3 or TRBV12-4 to TRBJ2-7; D is possibly TRBD1 (5 bases). The V end was cut by 3 bases, the J end by 0 bases, with 9 bases between. This CDR3 comprises 14 residues. This CDR3 reads CASSFGHLSYEQYF. The CDR3 nucleotides read TGTGCCAGCAGTTTTGGACATCTCTCCTACGAGCAGTACTTC.

The table lists this clonotype with many counts. The V and J genes are TRBV3-1 and TRBJ2-5, with D perhaps TRBD1 (6 bases). The CDR3 is 13 amino acids. The V end was cut by 4 bases, the J end by 3 bases, with 9 bases between. CDR1 is LGHDT and CDR2 is YNNKEL in the germline V gene (reference sequence). The DNA of the CDR3 is TGTGCCAGCAGCCCACGGACAGAAGAGACCCAGTACTTC. This sequence encodes CASSPRTEETQYF.

This clonotype has at least ten counts. This chain links TRBV29-1 with TRBJ2-1; TRBD1 might be the D (7 bases). The CDR3 totals 17 residues. The V gene's germline CDR1 is SQVTM and CDR2 ANQGSEA. Trimming removed 5 bases at V and 0 bases at J, with 20 bases between. In DNA form, the CDR3 reads TGCAGCGTTCAACAACCGCAGGGGGGAGTCTCCTACAATGAGCAGTTCTTC. Its protein is CSVQQPQGGVSYNEQFF.

This clonotype was detected ten times or more. The chain uses TRBV5-6 and TRBJ1-1; D uncertain. Germline CDR1 and CDR2: SGHDT and YYEEEE. V dropped 1 base and J dropped 1 base, with 11 bases sitting between them. This CDR3 contains 15 residues. The CDR3 bases are TGTGCCAGCAGCTTGCTGGGGTTCGGGAACACTGAAGCTTTCTTT. This translates into CASSLLGFGNTEAFF. Together with reference TRBV5-6 and TRBJ1-1, the CDR3 gives the full variable domain: DAGVTQSPTHLIKTRGQQVTLRCSPKSGHDTVSWYQQALGQGPQFIFQYYEEEERQRGNFPDRFSGHQFPNYSSELNVNALLLGDSALYLCASSLLGFGNTEAFFGQGTRLTVV.

In this sample, this clonotype turned up many times. The CDR3 nucleotides are TGTGCCATCAGCCCCATTCGGGGGGGGGAATTCCAAGAGACCCAGTACTTC. Translating gives CAISPIRGGEFQETQYF. The chain uses TRBV10-3 and TRBJ2-5; 8 bases line up with TRBD2. V shed 6 bases and J 1 base; nucleotides not matched to a gene: 13. Germline-derived CDR1 and CDR2 are ENHRY and SYGVKD. CDR3 length equals 17 residues.

Many counts were recorded for this clonotype. V and J are TRBV10-2 and TRBJ2-1; 7 bases match TRBD2. V trimming: 5 bases; J trimming: 1 base; junction bases outside the gene matches: 5. The CDR3 extends over 15 amino acids. CDR1 and CDR2 (germline): WSHSY, SAAADI. The DNA of the CDR3 is TGCGCCAGCAGTACGAGCGGGAATTCCTACAATGAGCAGTTCTTC. This encodes CASSTSGNSYNEQFF.

This clonotype was seen repeatedly, ten times or more. The CDR3 sequence is CATSDLGVVGETQYF. DNA for the CDR3: TGTGCCACCAGTGACCTAGGAGTGGTCGGAGAGACCCAGTACTTC. This chain connects TRBV24-1 to TRBJ2-5; no firm D call. The ends were cut back, 4 bases at V and 4 bases at J, with 15 bases in the middle. This CDR3 region has 15 residues. Germline values: CDR1 KGHDR, CDR2 SFDVKD.

The sample holds many counts of this clonotype. The J gene is TRBJ2-2, the V gene TRBV29-1; maybe TRBD2 (5 bases). V lost 5 bases, J lost 0 bases, and 10 bases lay in between. Germline-derived CDR1 and CDR2 are SQVTM and ANQGSEA. The CDR3 runs 14 residues. CDR3 protein: CSVCRDSNTGELFF. The CDR3 DNA reads TGCAGCGTTTGCCGGGATTCGAACACCGGGGAGCTGTTTTTT.

This clonotype was found many times. The rearrangement joins TRBV20-1 to TRBJ2-5, with 15 bases aligning to TRBD2. The germline CDR1 and CDR2 sequences are DFQATT and SNEGSKA (reference sequence). J was trimmed by 1 base and V by 2 bases; bases with no gene match: 11. The CDR3 is made up of 19 amino acids. CDR3 sequence reads: CSARSRTSGRAVSQETQYF. For the CDR3, the DNA is TGCAGTGCTAGATCCCGGACTAGCGGGAGGGCCGTCTCCCAAGAGACCCAGTACTTC.

This clonotype was observed at least ten times. The rearrangement links TRBV11-2 to TRBJ2-7; unclear D gene. Per germline, CDR1 SGHAT and CDR2 FQNNGV. The V gene lost 5 bases and the J gene lost 4 bases, with 12 bases spanning the gap. The CDR3 spans 13 residues. CDR3 region: CASSLRVPYEQYV. CDR3 sequence (DNA): TGTGCCAGCAGCCTCCGGGTGCCGTACGAGCAGTACGTC.

This clonotype appeared many times. In DNA, the CDR3 is TGTGCCATCAGTGACGGGGGGGGCAAACACCGATCTAGCACAGATACGCAGTATTTT. Translating it yields CAISDGGGKHRSSTDTQYF. The chain couples TRBV10-3 to TRBJ2-3, with 8 nucleotides matching TRBD2. Germline values: CDR1 ENHRY, CDR2 SYGVKD. V lost 3 bases, J lost 0 bases, and 14 bases stayed unmatched. The CDR3 covers 19 residues.

CDR3 DNA sequence: TGTGCCAGCAGCTACACTAGCGGGAGCAACAATGAGCAGTTCTTC. It is translated as CASSYTSGSNNEQFF. The chain couples TRBV11-2 to TRBJ2-1, with 11 bases fitting TRBD2. V trimming: 4 bases; J trimming: 5 bases; junction bases outside the gene matches: 4. CDR1 is SGHAT, CDR2 FQNNGV, per germline. This CDR3 comprises 15 residues.

Only a few counts were recorded for this clonotype. The chain carries TRBV12-3 or TRBV12-4 and TRBJ1-5, with TRBD1 matching 9 bases. The CDR3 covers 15 residues. Trimming removed 6 bases from V and 3 bases from J; junction bases left unmatched: 6. The DNA of the CDR3 is TGTGCCAGCAGGACAGACAGGGGGTACAATCAGCCCCAGCATTTT. As protein: CASRTDRGYNQPQHF.

This clonotype was recorded a few times. At one of its ends the junction is not consistent with the germline gene, which may arise from a read error. V gene TRBV6-5 combines with J gene TRBJ2-5; unclear D gene. There are 11 residues in the CDR3. Germline CDR1 and CDR2: MNHEY and SVGAGI. The CDR3 loop is CANSSSHAQYF. As DNA, the CDR3 is TGTGCCAACAGTTCAAGCCACGCCCAGTACTTC.

CDR3 protein: CASSPGRDRSIRGYTF. For the CDR3, the DNA is TGTGCCAGCTCTCCCGGTAGGGACCGATCCATTCGGGGCTACACCTTC. The chain is built from TRBV18 and TRBJ1-2; possible D gene TRBD1, 5 bases. The CDR3 loop spans 16 amino acids. Trimming took 6 bases from V and 8 from J, leaving 25 bases between them. The germline V gene encodes CDR1 KGHSH and CDR2 LQKENI.

This clonotype came up a few times. V gene TRBV5-6 combines with J gene TRBJ2-3, with D perhaps TRBD2 (6 bases). In germline, CDR1 is SGHDT, CDR2 YYEEEE. Deletions cut 3 bases from V and 0 bases from J, with 8 bases between. This CDR3 comprises 14 residues. CDR3 amino acids: CASSWGDSTDTQYF. In DNA, the CDR3 is TGTGCCAGCAGCTGGGGGGACAGCACAGATACGCAGTATTTT.

The chain couples TRBV7-9 to TRBJ2-3; perhaps TRBD1 as D (5 bases). The length of the CDR3 is 14 residues. V lost 4 bases to trimming and J lost 0 bases, with 8 bases between them. The germline CDR1 and CDR2 sequences are SEHNR and FQNEAQ (reference sequence). The CDR3 sequence is CASSSRQSTDTQYF. The CDR3 DNA is TGTGCCAGCAGCTCGAGACAGAGCACAGATACGCAGTATTTT.

This clonotype has a count of ten or more. The rearrangement joins TRBV10-3 to TRBJ2-3; D unclear. This CDR3 is 14 amino acids long. Trimming removed 0 bases from V and 1 base from J, with 5 bases in between. Per germline, CDR1 ENHRY and CDR2 SYGVKD. The DNA for the CDR3 is TGTGCCATCAGTGAGTCGACCGGCACAGATACGCAGTATTTT. As protein: CAISESTGTDTQYF.

This clonotype came up a few times. The J gene is TRBJ1-4, the V gene TRBV12-3 or TRBV12-4; D possibly corresponds to TRBD1 (6 bases). With 6 bases removed from V and 4 bases from J, the gap between germline ends came to 12 bases. CDR3 length: 14 residues. The CDR3 DNA reads TGTGCCAGCAGGAACAGGGAGCATAATGAAAAACTGTTTTTT. Its protein product is CASRNREHNEKLFF.

This clonotype was seen ten or more times. The V and J genes are TRBV15 and TRBJ1-1, with D maybe TRBD1 (6 bases). Per germline, CDR1 LNHNV and CDR2 YYDKDF (reference sequence). V lost 4 bases, J lost 1 base, and 10 bases lay in between. The CDR3 consists of 14 residues. The CDR3 DNA follows: TGTGCCACCAGCACGACAGGTTCGAACACTGAAGCTTTCTTT. It yields the protein CATSTTGSNTEAFF. The whole variable domain, remainder taken from reference TRBV15 and TRBJ1-1, is DAMVIQNPRYQVTQFGKPVTLSCSQTLNHNVMYWYQQKSSQAPKLLFHYYDKDFNNEADTPDNFQSRRPNTSFCFLDIRSPGLGDTAMYLCATSTTGSNTEAFFGQGTRLTVV.

Many counts were recorded for this clonotype. V and J are TRBV27 and TRBJ2-5, with 8 bases lining up with TRBD1. The V segment lost 3 bases and the J segment 2 bases; nucleotides outside the gene matches: 5. This CDR3 spans 15 amino acids. Germline V CDR1 and CDR2: MNHEY, SMNVEV (reference sequence). The CDR3: CASSLVRGLQETQYF. In DNA, the CDR3 is TGTGCCAGCAGTTTGGTCAGGGGGCTTCAAGAGACCCAGTACTTC.

The V gene is TRBV6-4, the J gene TRBJ2-1; D is unresolved. Germline CDR1 is MRHNA and CDR2 is SNTAGT. Trimming cost V 5 bases and J 0 bases, with 8 bases left between them. The CDR3 extends over 14 amino acids. The CDR3 loop is CASSISSSYNEQFF. The CDR3 bases are TGTGCCAGCAGTATCTCGAGCTCCTACAATGAGCAGTTCTTC.

This clonotype has ten or more counts. V gene TRBV19 combines with J gene TRBJ2-5; tentatively, D is TRBD1 (5 bases). The CDR3 is made up of 12 amino acids. Germline lookup yields CDR1 LNHDA and CDR2 SQIVND (reference sequence). V was shortened by 6 bases and J by 4 bases, with 9 bases between the two germline ends. The CDR3: CASRGRAETQYF. The CDR3, as DNA: TGTGCCAGTAGGGGCAGGGCAGAGACCCAGTACTTC.